This is a list of T cell receptor beta chains from one sample in a study of persistence of HIV-infected CD4 T cells. Here immunoSEQ multiplex PCR was the method, and the copy in TCRdb shows in-frame clones only, minus some. This sample carries about 64,000 clones, about 69% of them seen once, and the ten largest clones take around 1.7%. Their recognized antigens are unknown. Source: CD4+ T cells sorted from PBMCs after roughly 18-hour stimulation, taken from a patient who received antiretroviral therapy. The receptors come from an adult man with HIV who was CMV-seropositive. Both conserved end residues are part of each CDR3. A D gene is named only where the DNA matches it firmly. Size values are once, few and many counts, or a class for expanded clones, and some rows have none.

TRBV18	-	TRBJ2-2	-	CASSPEMPRATGELFF	TGTGCCAGCTCACCGGAAATGCCGAGGGCCACCGGGGAGCTGTTTTTT
TRBV7-8	TRBD1	TRBJ1-2	-	CASSLTGVSNYGYTF	TGTGCCAGCAGCTTAACAGGGGTTTCTAACTATGGCTACACCTTC
TRBV7-2	TRBD1	TRBJ2-1	-	CASSFFRGNGNEQFF	TGTGCCAGCAGCTTCTTCAGGGGGAATGGGAATGAGCAGTTCTTC
TRBV15	-	TRBJ1-5	-	CATSRDRVGNQPQHF	TGTGCCACCAGCAGAGACAGGGTAGGCAATCAGCCCCAGCATTTT
TRBV18	TRBD2	TRBJ2-1	-	CASSPGGTYEQFF	TGTGCCAGCTCCCCGGGGGGAACGTATGAGCAGTTCTTC
TRBV7-9	TRBD1	TRBJ1-3	-	CASSLGQGSGNTIYF	TGTGCCAGCAGCTTAGGACAGGGGTCTGGAAACACCATATATTTT
TRBV28	-	TRBJ1-2	-	CASSSNLGGGYTF	TGTGCCAGCAGTTCCAATCTTGGCGGTGGCTACACCTTC
TRBV6-5	-	TRBJ1-2	-	CASSYSSPGSHYGYTF	TGTGCCAGCAGTTACTCGTCCCCAGGGAGTCACTATGGCTACACCTTC
TRBV28	-	TRBJ1-1	once	CASSLGGGVTEAFF	TGTGCCAGCAGTTTAGGAGGGGGTGTCACTGAAGCTTTCTTT
TRBV28	-	TRBJ1-2	once	CASSLMDRPPNYGYTF	TGTGCCAGCAGTTTGATGGACAGACCCCCTAACTATGGCTACACCTTC
TRBV29-1	-	TRBJ1-5	-	CSVGAGGNQPQHF	TGCAGCGTTGGGGCGGGGGGCAATCAGCCCCAGCATTTT
TRBV27	-	TRBJ1-6	few	CASTINSPLHF	TGTGCCAGCACCATTAATTCACCCCTCCACTTT
TRBV19	-	TRBJ2-2	-	CASSISRGSDDGELFF	TGTGCCAGTAGTATTAGCCGTGGGAGTGATGACGGGGAGCTGTTTTTT
TRBV4-2	-	TRBJ1-2	-	CASSQDHKGNYGYTF	TGTGCCAGCAGCCAAGACCATAAGGGGAACTATGGCTACACCTTC
TRBV21-1	-	TRBJ2-2	-	CASSKALGREKGGELFF	TGTGCCAGCAGCAAAGCCTTGGGACGGGAAAAGGGCGGGGAGCTGTTTTTT
TRBV9	TRBD1	TRBJ2-4	-	CASSLTDRPPSDIQYF	TGTGCCAGCAGCCTTACGGACAGGCCTCCCAGCGACATTCAGTACTTC
TRBV28	-	TRBJ2-6	once	CASSFGGIPLSGANVLTF	TGTGCCAGCAGTTTCGGCGGAATTCCACTCTCTGGGGCCAACGTCCTGACTTTC
TRBV6-5	TRBD1	TRBJ2-7	-	CASSRQGSSEQYF	TGTGCCAGCAGTCGACAGGGATCATCCGAGCAGTACTTC
TRBV5-8	TRBD1	TRBJ1-2	few	CASSELQGANYGYTF	TGTGCCAGCAGCGAACTACAGGGGGCAAACTATGGCTACACCTTC
TRBV30	-	TRBJ1-2	-	CAWSAGGSYGYTF	TGTGCCTGGAGTGCGGGCGGTAGCTATGGCTACACCTTC
TRBV4-1	-	TRBJ2-4	-	CASSPREFGKNIQYF	TGCGCCAGCAGCCCGAGGGAATTTGGCAAAAACATTCAGTACTTC
TRBV19	TRBD1	TRBJ2-4	-	CASADRVAKNIQYF	TGTGCCAGTGCTGACAGGGTGGCCAAAAACATTCAGTACTTC
TRBV5-1	-	TRBJ1-1	-	CASSQGLRTEAFF	TGCGCCAGCAGCCAAGGACTGAGAACTGAAGCTTTCTTT
TRBV5-1	TRBD1	TRBJ2-1	once	CASSGSGTGKDEQFF	TGCGCCAGCAGCGGGTCAGGGACAGGGAAAGATGAGCAGTTCTTC
TRBV27	TRBD2	TRBJ2-1	-	CASSRLAGTYNEQFF	TGTGCTAGCAGCCGACTAGCGGGGACATACAATGAGCAGTTCTTC
TRBV20-1	-	TRBJ1-1	-	CSASSRITEAFF	TGCAGTGCTAGTAGCCGAATCACTGAAGCTTTCTTT
TRBV19	-	TRBJ2-2	few	CASSTSQGSTGELFF	TGTGCCAGTAGCACCTCACAGGGAAGCACCGGGGAGCTGTTTTTT
TRBV2	-	TRBJ2-7	-	CASTGQRGSYEQYF	TGTGCCAGCACTGGACAGAGGGGGTCCTACGAGCAGTACTTC
TRBV5-1	-	TRBJ2-2	-	CASRNSGPNTGELFF	TGCGCCAGCCGCAACTCCGGGCCAAACACCGGGGAGCTGTTTTTT
TRBV5-1	TRBD2	TRBJ2-3	-	CASSAGTSGANTDTQYF	TGCGCCAGCAGCGCCGGGACTAGCGGGGCGAACACAGATACGCAGTATTTT
TRBV5-1	TRBD2	TRBJ2-1	once	CASSSTGLEGQDEQFF	TGCGCCAGCAGCTCTACTGGACTAGAAGGGCAGGATGAGCAGTTCTTC
TRBV6-1	-	TRBJ2-7	-	CASSDRHARGEQYF	TGTGCCAGCAGTGATAGACACGCTAGGGGCGAGCAGTACTTC
TRBV7-9	-	TRBJ2-3	-	CASSHRATDTQYF	TGTGCCAGCAGCCACAGGGCCACAGATACGCAGTATTTT
TRBV11-2	TRBD1	TRBJ1-1	-	CASSLGGQGNTEAFF	TGTGCCAGCAGCTTAGGGGGACAGGGGAACACTGAAGCTTTCTTT
TRBV5-1	-	TRBJ1-6	-	CASSLAQDNSPLHF	TGCGCCAGCAGCTTGGCGCAGGATAATTCACCCCTCCACTTT
TRBV7-8	-	TRBJ2-7	few	CASSLARGRAYEQYF	TGTGCCAGCAGCTTAGCGCGAGGCCGGGCCTACGAGCAGTACTTC
TRBV6-1	-	TRBJ2-4	few	CASSEDRGIQYF	TGTGCCAGCAGTGAGGACAGAGGGATTCAGTACTTC
TRBV7-2	TRBD1	TRBJ1-1	once	CASRTQGAGTEAFF	TGTGCCAGCAGAACACAGGGGGCTGGCACTGAAGCTTTCTTT
TRBV27	TRBD1	TRBJ1-5	-	CASRSRQGAFQPQHF	TGTGCCAGCCGGTCGCGACAGGGGGCATTTCAGCCCCAGCATTTT
TRBV18	-	TRBJ2-1	-	CASSPPTGHEQFF	TGTGCCAGCTCACCACCGACCGGGCATGAGCAGTTCTTC
TRBV19	-	TRBJ2-6	-	CASSPQASGANVLTF	TGTGCCAGTAGTCCGCAGGCCTCTGGGGCCAACGTCCTGACTTTC
TRBV10-3	-	TRBJ1-1	few	CAIRDRGTNTEAFF	TGTGCCATCAGGGACCGGGGTACCAACACTGAAGCTTTCTTT
TRBV6-1	-	TRBJ2-4	-	CASSDWGAKNIQYF	TGTGCCAGCAGTGATTGGGGGGCCAAAAACATTCAGTACTTC
TRBV6-6	-	TRBJ1-5	few	CASSYVGGNQPQHF	TGTGCCAGCAGTTACGTGGGTGGCAATCAGCCCCAGCATTTT
TRBV5-1	-	TRBJ1-6	once	CASSLEGKGNSPLHF	TGCGCCAGCAGCTTGGAAGGTAAAGGGAATTCACCCCTCCACTTT
TRBV20-1	TRBD1	TRBJ2-3	-	CSADRGHTQYF	TGCAGTGCAGACAGGGGACATACGCAGTATTTT
TRBV5-1	TRBD1	TRBJ2-2	few	CASSLEQGATGELFF	TGCGCCAGCAGCTTGGAACAGGGGGCGACCGGGGAGCTGTTTTTT
TRBV3-1/TRBV3-2	-	TRBJ2-1	-	CASSRIRDSNNEQFF	TGTGCCAGCAGCCGCATCCGGGACTCCAACAATGAGCAGTTCTTC
TRBV7-9	TRBD1	TRBJ1-2	-	CASSSSTGVNYGYTF	TGTGCCAGCAGCTCTTCGACAGGGGTGAACTATGGCTACACCTTC
TRBV24-1	-	TRBJ2-1	-	CATTHPPAPNRVRHEQFF	TGTGCCACCACTCATCCACCGGCCCCGAACAGGGTAAGACATGAGCAGTTCTTC